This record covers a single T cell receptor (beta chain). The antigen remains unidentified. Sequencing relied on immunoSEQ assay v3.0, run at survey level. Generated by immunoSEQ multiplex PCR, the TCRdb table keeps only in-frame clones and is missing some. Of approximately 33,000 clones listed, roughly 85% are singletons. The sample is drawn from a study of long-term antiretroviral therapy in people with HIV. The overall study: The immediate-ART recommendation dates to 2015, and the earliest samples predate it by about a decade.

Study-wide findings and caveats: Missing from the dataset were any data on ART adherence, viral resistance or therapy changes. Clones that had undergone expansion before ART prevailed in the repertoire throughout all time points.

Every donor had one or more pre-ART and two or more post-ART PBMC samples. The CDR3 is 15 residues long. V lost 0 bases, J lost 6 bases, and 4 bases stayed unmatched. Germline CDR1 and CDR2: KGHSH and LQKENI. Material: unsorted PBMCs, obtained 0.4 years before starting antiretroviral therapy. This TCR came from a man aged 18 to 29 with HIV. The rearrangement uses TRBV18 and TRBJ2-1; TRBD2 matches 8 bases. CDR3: CASSPPGSGGNEQFF. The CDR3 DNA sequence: TGTGCCAGCTCACCACCGGGCAGCGGGGGCAATGAGCAGTTCTTC.